Presented here are 24 T cell receptor beta chains from one specimen sequenced in a study of T cell clones after liver transplantation. TCRdb's copy holds only in-frame clones and misses some; the assay was immunoSEQ multiplex PCR. The sample has about 120,000 clones; about nine tenths are singletons. The starting material was CD4+ T cells from blood, obtained 12 months after liver transplant. Receptors originate from a human patient who received a liver transplant. T cells may partly derive from the graft donor.

The chain employs TRBV9 and TRBJ2-2, with TRBD2 as a possible D gene (6 bases). Germline lookup yields CDR1 SGDLS and CDR2 YYNGEE. This CDR3 is built from 14 residues. The V and J ends lost 1 base and 6 bases respectively, with 10 bases between them. CDR3 sequence (DNA): TGTGCCAGCAGCGTAAGGAGGGTCCCCGGGGAGCTGTTTTTT. It is translated as CASSVRRVPGELFF.

The V call is TRBV9, the J call TRBJ1-1; maybe TRBD1 (5 bases). The CDR3 consists of 14 residues. With 0 bases removed from V and 5 bases from J, the gap between germline ends came to 11 bases. Germline V gives CDR1 SGDLS, CDR2 YYNGEE. The DNA of the CDR3 is TGTGCCAGCAGCGTAGTCGGACACTCAACTGAAGCTTTCTTT. It is translated as CASSVVGHSTEAFF.

The chain has TRBV7-2 and TRBJ2-7; tentative D call: TRBD2 (6 bases). CDR1 is SGHTA, CDR2 FQGNSA, per germline. Trimming removed 1 base from V and 1 base from J, with 14 bases in between. The CDR3 length is 16 residues. CDR3 protein: CASSLVAGFASYEQYF. The CDR3 DNA follows: TGTGCCAGCAGCTTAGTCGCGGGGTTTGCTTCCTACGAGCAGTACTTC.

This chain uses TRBV7-3 with TRBJ2-3, with a weak D call TRBD2 (5 bases). The germline gives CDR1 SGHTA, CDR2 FQGTGA. With 5 bases removed from V and 4 bases from J, the gap between germline ends came to 7 bases. The CDR3 is made up of 12 amino acids. In nucleotides, the CDR3 is TGTGCCAGCAGCAGCGGTCCAGATACGCAGTATTTT. It specifies CASSSGPDTQYF.

Worth noting for this clone: Compared with germline, one end of the junction differs, possibly owing to a read error. This chain uses TRBV6-1 with TRBJ2-3, with D perhaps matching TRBD2 (6 bases). The V gene's germline CDR1 is MNHNS and CDR2 SASEGT. The CDR3 consists of 15 residues. In DNA form, the CDR3 reads TGTGCCAGCACTGAATGGCGGGGAGGCACAGATACGCAGTATTTT. As protein: CASTEWRGGTDTQYF.

The chain uses TRBV10-3 and TRBJ1-2; TRBD1 agrees at 8 bases. CDR1 and CDR2 from the germline V gene are ENHRY and SYGVKD. The CDR3 covers 13 residues. J lost 6 bases, V lost 7 bases, and 7 bases had no gene match. The CDR3 spells CAINKDREHGYTF. CDR3 nucleotides: TGTGCCATCAATAAGGACAGGGAACATGGCTACACCTTC.

J is TRBJ1-5 and V is TRBV28; the D gene is possibly TRBD1 (5 bases). V lost 4 bases and J lost 0, with 10 bases in between. The length of the CDR3 is 15 residues. CDR1 and CDR2 from the germline V gene are MDHEN and SYDVKM. DNA for the CDR3: TGTGCCAGCAGTTGGGGCAGTTTTAGCAATCAGCCCCAGCATTTT. Residues: CASSWGSFSNQPQHF.

In DNA, the CDR3 is TGTGCCAGCTCACTCGGACTAGCTAGCGAGCAGTTCTTC. This translates into CASSLGLASEQFF. The chain has TRBV18 and TRBJ2-1; 8 bases fit TRBD2. The germline V gene has CDR1 KGHSH and CDR2 LQKENI. CDR3 length: 13 amino acids. V lost 4 bases and J lost 10; bases outside the gene matches: 6.

This chain uses TRBV6-1 with TRBJ1-2; D is unresolved. V shed 2 bases and J shed 5 bases, with 15 bases lying between them. CDR1 and CDR2 (germline): MNHNS, SASEGT. CDR3 length: 15 amino acids. The CDR3 DNA follows: TGTGCCAGCAGTGAAACCCTTAGGGATGGATATGGCTACACCTTC. It yields the protein CASSETLRDGYGYTF.

This clone was recorded once. Other DNA sequences in the sample encode the same CDR3. The gene calls are TRBV19 and TRBJ2-7, with TRBD1 matching 7 bases. V was clipped by 3 bases and J by 4 bases; unmatched bases: 3. CDR3 size: 13 residues. Germline V CDR1 and CDR2: LNHDA, SQIVND (reference sequence). The CDR3 bases are TGTGCCAGTAGTATCCGGACAGGTTACGAGCAGTACTTC. Its protein is CASSIRTGYEQYF.

The V call is TRBV30, the J call TRBJ1-2; 7 bases match TRBD1. V lost 0 bases to trimming and J lost 10 bases; unmatched junction nucleotides: 8. CDR3 length: 13 residues. Germline assignment: CDR1 GTSNPN and CDR2 SVGIG (reference sequence). The CDR3 region has the DNA TGTGCCTGGAGTGTACGGGACAGCAGCCCCTACACCTTC. It is translated as CAWSVRDSSPYTF.

V is TRBV14 and J is TRBJ2-3; D is ambiguous. The germline V gene encodes CDR1 SGHDN and CDR2 FVKESK. V was trimmed by 5 bases and J by 4 bases, leaving 10 bases between them. The CDR3 loop spans 13 amino acids. The CDR3 DNA sequence: TGTGCCAGCAGCGCCAAGAATCCAGATACGCAGTATTTT. As protein: CASSAKNPDTQYF.

This chain joins TRBV7-8 and TRBJ1-1; D is perhaps TRBD1 (5 bases). Trimming cost V 5 bases and J 3 bases, with 13 bases left between them. The CDR3 spans 14 residues. The germline V gene has CDR1 SGHVS and CDR2 FQNEAQ. DNA for the CDR3: TGTGCCAGCAGCAAGACAGACATCGACACTGAAGCTTTCTTT. Its protein is CASSKTDIDTEAFF.

As to this clone: Other DNA sequences within the sample encode an identical CDR3. The chain is built from TRBV5-1 and TRBJ2-5, with D unresolved. This CDR3 is 13 amino acids long. Germline CDR1 reads SGHRS; CDR2 reads YFSETQ. The V and J ends lost 1 base and 4 bases respectively, with 8 bases between them. CDR3 coding DNA: TGCGCCAGCAGCTTGTTGATAGGAGAGACCCAGTACTTC. Encoded protein: CASSLLIGETQYF.

This chain connects TRBV19 to TRBJ1-1, with a tentative D call TRBD1 (6 bases). The CDR3 spans 13 residues. Germline CDR1 is LNHDA and CDR2 is SQIVND (reference sequence). V was clipped by 8 bases and J by 0 bases, with 10 bases between them. This CDR3 is CASDGQMNTEAFF. CDR3 in DNA: TGTGCCAGTGATGGACAGATGAACACTGAAGCTTTCTTT.

This chain links TRBV6-4 with TRBJ2-4, with D perhaps matching TRBD2 (5 bases). The germline gives CDR1 MRHNA, CDR2 SNTAGT. V lost 0 bases to trimming and J lost 0 bases, with 9 bases between them. The CDR3 sequence is 16 residues long. The CDR3 sequence: CASSDSGELAKNIQYF. The CDR3 DNA sequence: TGTGCCAGCAGTGACTCGGGAGAGCTAGCCAAAAACATTCAGTACTTC.

This rearrangement joins TRBV21-1 to TRBJ2-7; the listed D gene, TRBD1, was not tested against the DNA. TRBV21-1 is classified as a pseudogene. The CDR3 totals 14 residues. DNA for the CDR3: TGTGCCAGCAGCAAATGCAGGGCCGCCTACGAGCAGTACTTC. Its protein product is CASSKCRAAYEQYF.

This clone showed up just once. The J gene is TRBJ2-1, the V gene TRBV5-1; 8 nucleotides align to TRBD2. J was trimmed by 4 bases and V by 0 bases; bases with no gene match: 9. The CDR3 sequence is 17 residues long. The germline gives CDR1 SGHRS, CDR2 YFSETQ. The DNA for the CDR3 is TGCGCCAGCAGCTTGGGGCTTAGGGGGACTAGTTACAATGAGCAGTTCTTC. Translated: CASSLGLRGTSYNEQFF.

This rearrangement joins TRBV2 to TRBJ2-1; D remains unclear. The germline V gene encodes CDR1 SNHLY and CDR2 FYNNEI. This CDR3 contains 14 residues. V was clipped by 7 bases and J by 6 bases, with 16 bases between them. CDR3 sequence: CASTPTSVANEQFF. DNA for the CDR3: TGTGCCAGCACTCCCACGTCAGTAGCCAATGAGCAGTTCTTC.

The genes are TRBV28 and TRBJ1-1, with D possibly matching TRBD1 (6 bases). The CDR3 is 13 amino acids. CDR1 and CDR2 (germline): MDHEN, SYDVKM. The V and J ends lost 10 bases and 0 bases respectively, with 12 bases between them. This chain's CDR3 is CATRQDMNTEAFF. The CDR3 region has the DNA TGTGCCACGAGACAGGACATGAACACTGAAGCTTTCTTT.

This clone was seen only a few times. The chain is built from TRBV19 and TRBJ2-1, with 14 nucleotides matching TRBD2. J lost 7 bases, V lost 6 bases, and 5 bases had no gene match. The CDR3 spans 15 residues. From germline, CDR1 is LNHDA and CDR2 SQIVND (reference sequence). The CDR3 spells CASSKGTSGSNEQFF. CDR3 sequence (DNA): TGTGCCAGTAGCAAAGGGACTAGCGGGAGTAATGAGCAGTTCTTC.

The rearrangement uses TRBV15 and TRBJ2-5, with D unresolved. Trimming took off 5 bases at V and 1 base at J, with 8 bases between the two ends. Germline loops: CDR1 LNHNV, CDR2 YYDKDF (reference sequence). CDR3 length: 13 amino acids. The CDR3: CATSLVAQETQYF. CDR3 nucleotide sequence: TGTGCCACCAGCTTGGTAGCCCAAGAGACCCAGTACTTC.

The chain joins TRBV7-2 to TRBJ1-5, with 7 bases aligning to TRBD1. CDR3 length: 15 amino acids. CDR1 is SGHTA, CDR2 FQGNSA, per germline. The J segment lost 0 bases and the V segment lost 5 bases, leaving 4 bases of the junction unmatched. Here the CDR3 reads CASSQTGISNQPQHF. Written as DNA, the CDR3 is TGTGCCAGCAGCCAGACAGGGATTAGCAATCAGCCCCAGCATTTT.

The chain has TRBV19 and TRBJ1-4; a possible D gene is TRBD1 (6 bases). Germline V gives CDR1 LNHDA, CDR2 SQIVND (reference sequence). The CDR3 runs 15 residues. The V and J ends lost 8 bases and 0 bases respectively, with 13 bases between them. CDR3 nucleotides: TGTGCCAGTGAGCCGACAGGAGCAACTAATGAAAAACTGTTTTTT. This translates into CASEPTGATNEKLFF.